Below, 8 T cell receptor beta chains from the same sample are listed, as sequenced in a study of blood T cells in healthy people across ages. Alongside a J-beta primer mix, a sample-barcoded 5' primer served in a second PCR lasting about 7 to 11 cycles. Via MiXCR, TCRdb re-called the 5' RACE reads, giving one row per CDR3 protein. This table holds approximately 1.5 million distinct CDR3 sequences, roughly 32% found once. The sample consisted of blood. The receptors here all came from a woman in her thirties in good health.

In nucleotides, the CDR3 is TGTGCCAGTAGTATGACAGCTAATTCACCCCTCCACTTT. Residues: CASSMTANSPLHF. V and J are TRBV19 and TRBJ1-6; a weak D match, TRBD1 (5 bases). Germline loops: CDR1 LNHDA, CDR2 SQIVND (reference sequence). The CDR3 has 13 residues. V shed 3 bases and J shed 6 bases, with 6 bases lying between them.

V and J are TRBV3-1 and TRBJ2-1; no firm D call. The CDR3 contains 14 residues. From germline, CDR1 is LGHDT and CDR2 YNNKEL (reference sequence). The V gene lost 4 bases and the J gene lost 11 bases, with 18 bases spanning the gap. CDR3 loop: CASSPTSSNHQQFF. In DNA, the CDR3 is TGTGCCAGCAGCCCAACAAGCTCGAACCACCAGCAGTTCTTC.

In its sample, this clonotype was seen many times. The chain carries TRBV20-1 and TRBJ2-1; 7 bases fit TRBD2. V shed 0 bases and J 2 bases; nucleotides not matched to a gene: 4. The germline V gene encodes CDR1 DFQATT and CDR2 SNEGSKA (reference sequence). This CDR3 contains 15 residues. The CDR3 loop is CSARDVSGPYNEQFF. In DNA, the CDR3 is TGCAGTGCTAGAGATGTTAGCGGGCCCTACAATGAGCAGTTCTTC.

The CDR3 DNA reads TGCAGTGCTAGAGATCCTGGGACAGGGGGCTACGAGCAGTACTTC. This gives the protein CSARDPGTGGYEQYF. This chain links TRBV20-1 with TRBJ2-7; 11 nucleotides align to TRBD1. This CDR3 has 15 residues. V lost 0 bases to trimming and J lost 3 bases; unmatched junction nucleotides: 4. Germline CDR1 reads DFQATT; CDR2 reads SNEGSKA (reference sequence).

This chain links TRBV2 with TRBJ2-1, with D possibly TRBD2 on 7 matching bases. Germline V CDR1 and CDR2: SNHLY, FYNNEI. V was clipped by 1 base and J by 6 bases, with 13 bases between them. This CDR3 spans 15 amino acids. CDR3 residues: CASSEEGLGGNEQFF. Written as DNA, the CDR3 is TGTGCCAGCAGTGAAGAAGGACTAGGGGGCAATGAGCAGTTCTTC.

V gene TRBV20-1 combines with J gene TRBJ2-2; weak D call: TRBD2 (6 bases). The V end lost 1 base, the J end lost 3 bases, and 9 bases lay between the germline ends. The CDR3 is 14 amino acids. Looked up from germline, CDR1 is DFQATT and CDR2 is SNEGSKA (reference sequence). DNA for the CDR3: TGCAGTGCTAGAGGGGGGGTGGACACCGGGGAGCTGTTTTTT. Its protein is CSARGGVDTGELFF.

CDR3 DNA: TGTGCCAGCGCTCGGGAATACAATGAGCAGTTCTTC. The encoded protein is CASAREYNEQFF. The chain recombines TRBV12-3 or TRBV12-4 with TRBJ2-1, with TRBD2 as a possible D gene (5 bases). The CDR3 contains 12 residues. V was pared by 8 bases and J by 4 bases, with 9 bases between.

This chain connects TRBV27 to TRBJ1-2; D is unresolved. CDR3 length equals 13 residues. V lost 8 bases, J lost 5 bases, and 15 bases lay in between. The germline V gene has CDR1 MNHEY and CDR2 SMNVEV (reference sequence). CDR3 in amino acids: CASGSGSGYGYTF. CDR3 in DNA: TGTGCCAGCGGTTCTGGGTCGGGGTATGGCTACACCTTC.